The present TCR beta chain was sequenced within a study of blood T cell repertoires in COVID-19. The wider study: Acute and convalescent COVID-19 samples came from the United States, Italy and Spain.

From germline, CDR1 is MNHEY and CDR2 SMNVEV (reference sequence). The CDR3 has 16 residues. With 3 bases clipped from V and 7 bases from J, the junction kept 7 bases outside the gene matches. Profiling relied on immunoSEQ multiplex PCR, and the TCRdb table lists in-frame clones only, not all of them. The sample includes about 270,000 clones, around 90% of them seen just once. Sequencing was done on a sample of PBMCs or T cells enriched from blood (not recorded which). The chain combines TRBV27 with TRBJ1-6; TRBD1 matches 9 bases. The TCR was taken from an older woman in a cohort exposed to, infected with or recovered from COVID-19 (not recorded which). In nucleotides, the CDR3 is TGTGCCAGCAGTTTCCAGGACAGGGGACCGAATTCACCCCTCCACTTT. It specifies CASSFQDRGPNSPLHF.